This entry lists 22 T cell receptor beta chains sequenced from one sample in a study of shared clonotypes between healthy human individuals. Only in-frame clones appear in the TCRdb table, and some are missing; sequencing was by immunoSEQ multiplex PCR. Of millions of clones listed, around 95% are singletons. The sample taken for sequencing was naive CD4+ T cells sorted from blood. The subset was: CD45RA+ positively selected. The receptors come from a man between 18 and 35 years old in good health.

As regards this clone: The sample has other DNA sequences that encode this CDR3 too. V is TRBV21-1 and J is TRBJ2-7; the table's D gene call, TRBD1, was not cross checked with the DNA. TRBV21-1 is a recognized pseudogene. The CDR3 has 16 amino acids. CDR3 sequence (DNA): TGTGCCAGCAGCAATCTCCCGGGACAGGGGGCCTACGAGCAGTACTTC. This sequence encodes CASSNLPGQGAYEQYF.

CDR3 sequence: CASSISDHHQETQYF. The CDR3 DNA is TGTGCCAGTAGTATTTCAGACCACCACCAAGAGACCCAGTACTTC. This chain connects TRBV19 to TRBJ2-5; D gene uncertain. In germline, CDR1 is LNHDA, CDR2 SQIVND (reference sequence). CDR3 size: 15 residues. The V and J ends lost 3 bases and 0 bases respectively, with 11 bases between them.

The chain employs TRBV28 and TRBJ2-6; 14 positions match TRBD2. Germline CDR1 and CDR2: MDHEN and SYDVKM. This CDR3 contains 21 residues. Trimming at V came to 3 bases and at J to 2 bases, leaving 12 bases not matched to a gene. This CDR3 is CASSLRPGLAGGHPGANVLTF. CDR3 nucleotides: TGTGCCAGCAGTTTGCGCCCCGGACTAGCGGGGGGCCACCCTGGGGCCAACGTCCTGACTTTC.

V and J are TRBV15 and TRBJ1-4; D gene unclear. The CDR3 sequence is 15 residues long. Trimming cost V 4 bases and J 0 bases, with 9 bases left between them. Germline-derived CDR1 and CDR2 are LNHNV and YYDKDF (reference sequence). The CDR3 region has the DNA TGTGCCACCAGCACCGAGGTTACAACTAATGAAAAACTGTTTTTT. Translation: CATSTEVTTNEKLFF.

The gene calls are TRBV2 and TRBJ2-7; TRBD1 is a possible D gene (7 bases). The CDR3 totals 15 residues. V was cut by 6 bases and J by 4 bases, with 19 bases left in between. Germline V gene lookup returns CDR1 SNHLY and CDR2 FYNNEI. CDR3 region: CASRATRGVWYEQYF. The CDR3 bases are TGTGCCAGCAGGGCAACCAGGGGGGTTTGGTACGAGCAGTACTTC.

The chain carries TRBV20-1 and TRBJ1-1; D unclear. V shed 1 base and J shed 11 bases, with 11 bases lying between them. Per germline, CDR1 DFQATT and CDR2 SNEGSKA (reference sequence). CDR3 size: 11 residues. The CDR3 protein is CSARGPNKAFF. In nucleotides, the CDR3 is TGCAGTGCTAGAGGTCCAAACAAGGCTTTCTTT.

The chain has TRBV14 and TRBJ2-1; 7 bases map to TRBD1. Germline loops: CDR1 SGHDN, CDR2 FVKESK. With V trimmed by 0 bases and J by 4 bases, 3 bases remained unmatched. This CDR3 comprises 15 residues. The CDR3 protein is CASSQEWGQYNEQFF. CDR3 nucleotide sequence: TGTGCCAGCAGCCAAGAATGGGGACAGTACAATGAGCAGTTCTTC.

V usage is TRBV19 and J usage is TRBJ1-6, with D possibly TRBD1 on 5 matching bases. This CDR3 is built from 14 residues. The ends were cut back, 3 bases at V and 8 bases at J, with 11 bases in the middle. Germline CDR1 reads LNHDA; CDR2 reads SQIVND (reference sequence). For the CDR3, the DNA is TGTGCCAGTAGTATCGAGGGGTACGATTCACCCCTCCACTTT. It is translated as CASSIEGYDSPLHF. Together with reference TRBV19 and TRBJ1-6, the CDR3 gives the full variable domain: DGGITQSPKYLFRKEGQNVTLSCEQNLNHDAMYWYRQDPGQGLRLIYYSQIVNDFQKGDIAEGYSVSREKKESFPLTVTSAQKNPTAFYLCASSIEGYDSPLHFGNGTRLTVT.

The chain joins TRBV5-4 to TRBJ2-7; 7 nucleotides agree with TRBD1. Per the germline V gene, CDR1 is SGHNT and CDR2 is YYREEE (reference sequence). V lost 0 bases, J lost 6 bases, and 6 bases stayed unmatched. This CDR3 spans 14 amino acids. The DNA of the CDR3 is TGTGCCAGCAGCTTGGGACAGGGAGATGGCGAGCAGTACTTC. The encoded protein is CASSLGQGDGEQYF.

The genes are TRBV9 and TRBJ2-3; possibly TRBD1 or TRBD2 for D (5 bases each). The length of the CDR3 is 15 residues. Germline assignment: CDR1 SGDLS and CDR2 YYNGEE. Trimming took off 0 bases at V and 2 bases at J, with 10 bases between the two ends. CDR3 in DNA: TGTGCCAGCAGCGTAGATGAAGGGACCACAGATACGCAGTATTTT. It specifies CASSVDEGTTDTQYF.

The rearrangement uses TRBV9 and TRBJ2-7; D is possibly TRBD2 (6 bases). V was cut by 0 bases and J by 1 base, with 11 bases left in between. Per the germline V gene, CDR1 is SGDLS and CDR2 is YYNGEE. There are 15 residues in the CDR3. The CDR3 DNA reads as TGTGCCAGCAGCGTAGGAGGGACTCCGTCCTACGAGCAGTACTTC. Protein: CASSVGGTPSYEQYF. The variable domain in full, with the rest retrieved from reference TRBV9 and TRBJ2-7, is DSGVTQTPKHLITATGQRVTLRCSPRSGDLSVYWYQQSLDQGLQFLIQYYNGEERAKGNILERFSAQQFPDLHSELNLSSLELGDSALYFCASSVGGTPSYEQYFGPGTRLTVT.

Worth noting for this clone: The sample has other DNA sequences that encode this CDR3 too. This chain connects TRBV6-5 to TRBJ2-2, with 9 bases identical to TRBD1. Germline assignment: CDR1 MNHEY and CDR2 SVGAGI. The CDR3 has 14 residues. J gave up 4 bases and V 6 bases, and 3 bases lay outside the gene matches. CDR3 nucleotide sequence: TGTGCCAGCAGGAACAGGGGGCGCACCGGGGAGCTGTTTTTT. Translating gives CASRNRGRTGELFF.

The chain links TRBV27 to TRBJ1-6, with 8 bases lining up with TRBD1. V lost 8 bases and J lost 9; bases outside the gene matches: 15. The CDR3 is 16 amino acids. CDR1 and CDR2 (germline): MNHEY, SMNVEV (reference sequence). The CDR3 DNA is TGTGCCAGCGGTCACATCCAGGGGGCGCGGAGTTCACCCCTCCACTTT. Translating it yields CASGHIQGARSSPLHF.

The chain has TRBV5-6 and TRBJ2-5, with TRBD1 identical over 7 bases. V shed 1 base and J 2 bases; nucleotides not matched to a gene: 5. CDR1 is SGHDT, CDR2 YYEEEE, per germline. The CDR3 contains 15 residues. CDR3 in amino acids: CASSLLYRGQETQYF. CDR3 DNA: TGTGCCAGCAGCTTGCTTTACAGGGGTCAAGAGACCCAGTACTTC.

The gene calls are TRBV7-3 and TRBJ2-7, with 10 nucleotides matching TRBD2. Germline V gives CDR1 SGHTA, CDR2 FQGTGA. The CDR3 runs to 15 residues. V dropped 5 bases and J dropped 0; count of bases not matched to a gene: 4. The CDR3 here is CASSASGGSSYEQYF. The CDR3 DNA follows: TGTGCCAGCAGCGCTAGCGGGGGTAGCTCCTACGAGCAGTACTTC.

On this clone itself: This sample includes further DNA sequences coding for the same CDR3. J is TRBJ2-7 and V is TRBV6-5, with TRBD1 identical over 9 bases. The ends lost 6 bases at V and 7 bases at J; junction bases unmatched: 4. Germline assignment: CDR1 MNHEY and CDR2 SVGAGI. This CDR3 has 12 residues. In nucleotides, the CDR3 is TGTGCCAGCAGCCCGACAGGGGGAGAGCAGTACTTC. Amino acid sequence: CASSPTGGEQYF.

The chain is built from TRBV14 and TRBJ1-6; D is ambiguous. The ends were cut back, 1 base at V and 0 bases at J, with 7 bases in the middle. CDR3 length: 16 amino acids. Germline lookup yields CDR1 SGHDN and CDR2 FVKESK. CDR3 amino acids: CASSQGTGSYNSPLHF. CDR3 in DNA: TGTGCCAGCAGCCAAGGCACGGGCTCCTATAATTCACCCCTCCACTTT.

Worth noting for this clone: Other DNA sequences from this sample encode an identical CDR3 as well. The rearrangement joins TRBV5-1 to TRBJ2-7; no definite D call. The CDR3 consists of 13 residues. Germline V gives CDR1 SGHRS, CDR2 YFSETQ. V shed 3 bases and J shed 0 bases, with 7 bases lying between them. The CDR3: CASSSPGSYEQYF. The CDR3, as DNA: TGCGCCAGCAGCTCACCAGGCTCCTACGAGCAGTACTTC.

The V gene is TRBV18, the J gene TRBJ1-1; 9 nucleotides line up with TRBD1. This CDR3 spans 14 amino acids. V was clipped by 8 bases and J by 1 base; unmatched bases: 5. Looked up from germline, CDR1 is KGHSH and CDR2 is LQKENI. CDR3 sequence reads: CASALQGANTEAFF. In DNA form, the CDR3 reads TGTGCCAGCGCCCTACAGGGGGCGAACACTGAAGCTTTCTTT.

The rearrangement links TRBV12-1 to TRBJ1-3; TRBD1 reflects the table's D call only, with no check against the DNA. TRBV12-1 is a pseudogene locus. CDR3 length: 16 amino acids. Here the CDR3 reads CASSASLTGPGNTIYF. As DNA, the CDR3 is TGTGCCAGCAGCGCGAGCCTGACAGGTCCTGGAAACACCATATATTTT.

The CDR3 bases are TGTGCCAGCAGGGATAAACAGGGGGTAAATCAGCCCCAGCATTTT. This encodes CASRDKQGVNQPQHF. V is TRBV2 and J is TRBJ1-5, with 8 positions matching TRBD1. CDR1 SNHLY and CDR2 FYNNEI come from the germline V gene. V shed 6 bases, J shed 4 bases, and the junction held 8 bases outside the gene matches. This CDR3 is 15 amino acids long. Looking up the rest from reference TRBV2 and TRBJ1-5 gives the full variable domain: EPEVTQTPSHQVTQMGQEVILRCVPISNHLYFYWYRQILGQKVEFLVSFYNNEISEKSEIFDDQFSVERPDGSNFTLKIRSTKLEDSAMYFCASRDKQGVNQPQHFGDGTRLSIL.

The rearrangement uses TRBV29-1 and TRBJ1-1; D gene uncertain. Germline CDR1 is SQVTM and CDR2 is ANQGSEA. V lost 1 base, J lost 2 bases, and 8 bases lay in between. The CDR3 extends over 13 amino acids. In DNA form, the CDR3 reads TGCAGCGTTGAAGTACAGACAAACACTGAAGCTTTCTTT. Its translation is CSVEVQTNTEAFF. Complete variable domain (other parts from reference TRBV29-1 and TRBJ1-1): SAVISQKPSRDICQRGTSLTIQCQVDSQVTMMFWYRQQPGQSLTLIATANQGSEATYESGFVIDKFPISRPNLTFSTLTVSNMSPEDSSIYLCSVEVQTNTEAFFGQGTRLTVV.